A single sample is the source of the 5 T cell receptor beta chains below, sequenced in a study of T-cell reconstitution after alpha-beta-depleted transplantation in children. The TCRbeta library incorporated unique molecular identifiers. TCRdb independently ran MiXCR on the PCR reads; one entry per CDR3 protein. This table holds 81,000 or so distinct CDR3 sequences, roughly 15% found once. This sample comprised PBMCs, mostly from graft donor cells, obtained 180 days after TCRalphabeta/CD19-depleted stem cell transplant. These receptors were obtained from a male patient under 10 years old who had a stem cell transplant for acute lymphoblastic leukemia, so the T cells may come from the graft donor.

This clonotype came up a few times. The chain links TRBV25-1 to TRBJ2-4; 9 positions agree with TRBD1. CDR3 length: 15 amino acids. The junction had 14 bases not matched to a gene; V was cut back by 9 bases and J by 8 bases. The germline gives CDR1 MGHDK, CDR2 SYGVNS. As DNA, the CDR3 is TGTGCCAGTAGCCCGCCTTTGGGACAGGGCGACATTCAGTACTTC. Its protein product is CASSPPLGQGDIQYF.

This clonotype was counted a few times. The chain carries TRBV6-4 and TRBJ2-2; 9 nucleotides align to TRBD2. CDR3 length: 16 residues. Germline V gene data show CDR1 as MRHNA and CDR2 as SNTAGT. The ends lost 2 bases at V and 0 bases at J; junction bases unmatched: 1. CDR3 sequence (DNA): TGTGCCAGCAGTGACGGACTAGCGACGAACACCGGGGAGCTGTTTTTT. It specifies CASSDGLATNTGELFF.

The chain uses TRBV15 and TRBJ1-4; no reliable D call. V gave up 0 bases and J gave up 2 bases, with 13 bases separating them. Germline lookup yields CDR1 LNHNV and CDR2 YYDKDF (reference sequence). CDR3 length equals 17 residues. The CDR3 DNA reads TGTGCCACCAGCAGAGATGGAGACGCTAGGACTAATGAAAAACTGTTTTTT. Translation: CATSRDGDARTNEKLFF.

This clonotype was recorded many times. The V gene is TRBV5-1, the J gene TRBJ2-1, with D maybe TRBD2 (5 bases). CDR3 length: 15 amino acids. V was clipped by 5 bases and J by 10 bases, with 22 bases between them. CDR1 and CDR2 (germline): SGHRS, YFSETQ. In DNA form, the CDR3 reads TGCGCCAGCAGGTCCAGGCTAGCTATCTCTCAGGAGCAGTTCTTC. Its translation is CASRSRLAISQEQFF.

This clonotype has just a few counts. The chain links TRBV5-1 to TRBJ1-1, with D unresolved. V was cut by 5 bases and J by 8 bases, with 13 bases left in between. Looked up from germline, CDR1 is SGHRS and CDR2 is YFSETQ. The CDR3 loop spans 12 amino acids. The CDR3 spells CASRDPGSEAFF. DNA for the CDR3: TGCGCCAGCAGAGACCCGGGGTCCGAAGCTTTCTTT. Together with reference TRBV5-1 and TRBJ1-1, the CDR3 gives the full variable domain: KAGVTQTPRYLIKTRGQQVTLSCSPISGHRSVSWYQQTPGQGLQFLFEYFSETQRNKGNFPGRFSGRQFSNSRSEMNVSTLELGDSALYLCASRDPGSEAFFGQGTRLTVV.